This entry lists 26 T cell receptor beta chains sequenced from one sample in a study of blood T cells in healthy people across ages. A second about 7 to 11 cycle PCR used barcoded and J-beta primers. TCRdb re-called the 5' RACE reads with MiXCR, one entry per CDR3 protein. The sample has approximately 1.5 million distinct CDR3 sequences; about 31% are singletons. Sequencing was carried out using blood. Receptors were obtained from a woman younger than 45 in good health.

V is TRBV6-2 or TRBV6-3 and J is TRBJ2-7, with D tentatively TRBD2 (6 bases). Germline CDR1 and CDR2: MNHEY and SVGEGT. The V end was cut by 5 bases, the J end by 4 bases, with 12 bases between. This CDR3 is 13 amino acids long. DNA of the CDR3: TGTGCCAGCAGTGGCGGGGTTTTGTACGAGCAGTACTTC. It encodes CASSGGVLYEQYF.

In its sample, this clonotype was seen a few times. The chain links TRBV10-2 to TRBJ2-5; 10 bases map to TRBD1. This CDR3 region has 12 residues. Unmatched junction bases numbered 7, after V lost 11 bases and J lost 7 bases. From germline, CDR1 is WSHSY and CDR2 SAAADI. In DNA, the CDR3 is TGCGCCGTTGGGACAGGGGTAGGGACCCAGTACTTC. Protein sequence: CAVGTGVGTQYF.

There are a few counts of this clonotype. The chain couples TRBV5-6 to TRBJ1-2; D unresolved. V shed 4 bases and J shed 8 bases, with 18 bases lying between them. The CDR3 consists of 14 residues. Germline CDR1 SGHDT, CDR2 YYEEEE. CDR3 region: CASSPLPGLGGYTF. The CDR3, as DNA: TGTGCCAGCAGCCCGCTACCCGGTCTTGGAGGCTACACCTTC.

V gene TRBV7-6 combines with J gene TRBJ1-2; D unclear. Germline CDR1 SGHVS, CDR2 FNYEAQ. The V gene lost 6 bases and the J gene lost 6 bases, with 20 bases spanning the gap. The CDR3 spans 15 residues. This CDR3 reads CASSPTPRTRDGYTF. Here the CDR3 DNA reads TGTGCCAGCAGTCCGACTCCCAGGACTAGGGATGGCTACACCTTC.

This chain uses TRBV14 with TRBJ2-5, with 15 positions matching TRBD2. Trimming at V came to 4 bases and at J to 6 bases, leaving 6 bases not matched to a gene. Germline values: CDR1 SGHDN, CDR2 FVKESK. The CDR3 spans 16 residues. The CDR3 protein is CASSPGLAGGLKTQYF. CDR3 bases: TGTGCCAGCAGCCCCGGACTAGCGGGAGGGCTAAAGACCCAGTACTTC.

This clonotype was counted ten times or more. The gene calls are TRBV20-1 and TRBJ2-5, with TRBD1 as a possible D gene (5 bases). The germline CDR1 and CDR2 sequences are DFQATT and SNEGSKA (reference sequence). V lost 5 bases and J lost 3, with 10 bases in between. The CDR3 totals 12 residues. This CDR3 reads CSAPRQKETQYF. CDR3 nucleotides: TGCAGTGCTCCTCGACAGAAAGAGACCCAGTACTTC.

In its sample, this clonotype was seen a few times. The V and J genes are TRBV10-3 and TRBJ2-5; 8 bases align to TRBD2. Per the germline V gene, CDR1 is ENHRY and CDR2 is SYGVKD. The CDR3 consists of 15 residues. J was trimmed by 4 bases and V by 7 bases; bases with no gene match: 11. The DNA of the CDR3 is TGTGCCATCAAGGGGTCCCGGGGGGGTGGAGAGACCCAGTACTTC. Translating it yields CAIKGSRGGGETQYF.

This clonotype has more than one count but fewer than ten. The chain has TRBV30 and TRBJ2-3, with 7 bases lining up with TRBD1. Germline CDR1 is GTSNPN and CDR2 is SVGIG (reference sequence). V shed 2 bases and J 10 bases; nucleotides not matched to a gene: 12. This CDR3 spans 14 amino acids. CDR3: CAWSSLDGQVSQYF. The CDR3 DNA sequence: TGTGCCTGGAGTTCCCTGGACGGACAGGTTTCGCAGTATTTT.

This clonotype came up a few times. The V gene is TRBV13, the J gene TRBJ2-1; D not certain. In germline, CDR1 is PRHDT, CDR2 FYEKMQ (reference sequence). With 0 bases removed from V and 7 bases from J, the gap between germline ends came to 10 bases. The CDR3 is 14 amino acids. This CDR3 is CASSLGSLVNEQFF. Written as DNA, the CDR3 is TGTGCCAGCAGCTTAGGCTCCCTAGTAAATGAGCAGTTCTTC.

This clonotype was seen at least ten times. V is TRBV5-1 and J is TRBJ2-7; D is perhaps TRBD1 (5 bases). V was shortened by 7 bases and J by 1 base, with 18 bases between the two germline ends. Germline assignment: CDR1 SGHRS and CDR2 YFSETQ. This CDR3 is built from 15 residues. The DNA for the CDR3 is TGCGCCAGCTCTTCCAGGGAATTTGGTTCCTACGAGCAGTACTTC. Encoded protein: CASSSREFGSYEQYF.

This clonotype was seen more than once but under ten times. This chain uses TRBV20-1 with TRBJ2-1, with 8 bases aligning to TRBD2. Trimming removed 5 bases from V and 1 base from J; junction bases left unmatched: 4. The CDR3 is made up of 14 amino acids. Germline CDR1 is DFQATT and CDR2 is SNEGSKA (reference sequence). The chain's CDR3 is CSAPIAGSYNEQFF. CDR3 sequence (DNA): TGCAGTGCTCCCATAGCGGGATCCTACAATGAGCAGTTCTTC.

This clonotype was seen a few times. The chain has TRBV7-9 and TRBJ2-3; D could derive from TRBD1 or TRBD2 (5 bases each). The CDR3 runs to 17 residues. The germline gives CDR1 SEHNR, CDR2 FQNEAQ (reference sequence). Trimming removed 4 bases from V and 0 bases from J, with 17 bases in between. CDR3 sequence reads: CASSSDLLGASTDTQYF. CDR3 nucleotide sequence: TGTGCCAGCAGCTCCGACCTCCTCGGGGCGAGCACAGATACGCAGTATTTT.

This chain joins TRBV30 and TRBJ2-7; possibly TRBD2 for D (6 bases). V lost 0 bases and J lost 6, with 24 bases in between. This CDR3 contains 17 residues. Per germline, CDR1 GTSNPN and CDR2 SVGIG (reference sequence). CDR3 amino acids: CAWSVPVSRDWGGEQYF. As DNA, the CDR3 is TGTGCCTGGAGTGTACCGGTCTCTCGGGACTGGGGAGGCGAGCAGTACTTC.

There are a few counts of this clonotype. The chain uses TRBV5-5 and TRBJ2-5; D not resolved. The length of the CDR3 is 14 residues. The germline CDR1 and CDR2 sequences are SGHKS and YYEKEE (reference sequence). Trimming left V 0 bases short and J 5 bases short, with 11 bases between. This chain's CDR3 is CASSLVVLVETQYF. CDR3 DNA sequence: TGTGCCAGCAGCTTGGTTGTGCTGGTGGAGACCCAGTACTTC.

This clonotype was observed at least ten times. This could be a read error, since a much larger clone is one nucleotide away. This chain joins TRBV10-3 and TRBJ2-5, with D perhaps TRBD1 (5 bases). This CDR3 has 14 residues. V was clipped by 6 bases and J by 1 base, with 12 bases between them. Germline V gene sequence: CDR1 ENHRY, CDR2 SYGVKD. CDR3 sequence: CAIRDSRAQETQYF. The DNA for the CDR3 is TGTGCCATCAGGGATTCCAGGGCCCAAGAGACCCAGTACTTC.

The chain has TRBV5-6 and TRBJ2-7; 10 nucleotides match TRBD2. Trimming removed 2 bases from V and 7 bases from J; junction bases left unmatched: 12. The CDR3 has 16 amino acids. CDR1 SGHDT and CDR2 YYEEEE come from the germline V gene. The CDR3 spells CASSFVGASGSNEQYF. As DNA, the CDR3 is TGTGCCAGCAGCTTCGTCGGGGCTAGCGGGAGCAATGAGCAGTACTTC.

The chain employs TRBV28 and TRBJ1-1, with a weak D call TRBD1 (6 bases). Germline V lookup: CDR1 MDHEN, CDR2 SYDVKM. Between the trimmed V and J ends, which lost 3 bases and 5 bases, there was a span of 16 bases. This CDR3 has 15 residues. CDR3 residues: CASSLPLGGRTEAFF. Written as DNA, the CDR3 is TGTGCCAGCAGTTTGCCCCTAGGGGGAAGGACTGAAGCTTTCTTT.

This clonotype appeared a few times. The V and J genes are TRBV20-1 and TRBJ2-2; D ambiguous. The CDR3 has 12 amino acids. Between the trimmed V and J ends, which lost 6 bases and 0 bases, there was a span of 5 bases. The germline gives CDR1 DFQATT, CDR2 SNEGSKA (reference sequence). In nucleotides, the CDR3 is TGCAGTGCCAGGCCGAACACCGGGGAGCTGTTTTTT. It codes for CSARPNTGELFF.

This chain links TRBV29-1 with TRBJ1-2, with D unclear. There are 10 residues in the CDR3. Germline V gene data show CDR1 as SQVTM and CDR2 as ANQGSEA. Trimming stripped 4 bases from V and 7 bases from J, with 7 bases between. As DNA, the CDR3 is TGCAGCGTTGCCGACTCTGGCTACACCTTC. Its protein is CSVADSGYTF.

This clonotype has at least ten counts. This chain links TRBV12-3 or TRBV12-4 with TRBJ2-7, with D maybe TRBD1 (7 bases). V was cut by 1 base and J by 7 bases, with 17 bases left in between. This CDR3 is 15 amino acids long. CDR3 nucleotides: TGTGCCAGCAGTTTAGGCGCAGGGGGGTCTCGGGAGCAGTACTTC. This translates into CASSLGAGGSREQYF.

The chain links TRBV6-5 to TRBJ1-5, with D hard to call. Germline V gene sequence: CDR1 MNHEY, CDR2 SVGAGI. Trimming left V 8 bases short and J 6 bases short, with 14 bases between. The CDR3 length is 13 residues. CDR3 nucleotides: TGTGCCAGCGGCACCGGGTCACTTCAGCCCCAGCATTTT. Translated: CASGTGSLQPQHF.

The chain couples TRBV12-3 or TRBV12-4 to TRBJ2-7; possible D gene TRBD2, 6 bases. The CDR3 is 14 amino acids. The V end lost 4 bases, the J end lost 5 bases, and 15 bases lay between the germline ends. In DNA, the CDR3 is TGTGCCAGCAGTTGGGGACTTATTTCGGACGAGCAGTACTTC. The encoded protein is CASSWGLISDEQYF.

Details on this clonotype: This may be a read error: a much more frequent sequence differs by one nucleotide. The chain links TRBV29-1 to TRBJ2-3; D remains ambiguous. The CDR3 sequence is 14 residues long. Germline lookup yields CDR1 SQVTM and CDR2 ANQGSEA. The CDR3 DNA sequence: TGCGGCGCAGTACAGAGTCTGGGCACAGATACGCAGTATTTT. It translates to CGAVQSLGTDTQYF.

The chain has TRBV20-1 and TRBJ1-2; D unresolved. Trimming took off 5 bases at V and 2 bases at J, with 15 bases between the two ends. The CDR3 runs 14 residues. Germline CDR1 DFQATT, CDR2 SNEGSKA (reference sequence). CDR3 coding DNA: TGCAGTGCTTGCGGGCAGGCCGTCAACTATGGCTACACCTTC. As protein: CSACGQAVNYGYTF.

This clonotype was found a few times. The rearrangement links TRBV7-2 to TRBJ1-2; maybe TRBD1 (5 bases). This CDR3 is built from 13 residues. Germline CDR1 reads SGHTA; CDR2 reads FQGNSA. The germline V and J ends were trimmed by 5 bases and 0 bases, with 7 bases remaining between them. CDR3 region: CASSRTSNYGYTF. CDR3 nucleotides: TGTGCCAGCAGCCGGACATCTAACTATGGCTACACCTTC.

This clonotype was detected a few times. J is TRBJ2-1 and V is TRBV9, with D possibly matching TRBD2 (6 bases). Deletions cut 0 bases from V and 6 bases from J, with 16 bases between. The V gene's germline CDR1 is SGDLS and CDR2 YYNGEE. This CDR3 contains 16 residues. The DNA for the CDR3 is TGTGCCAGCAGCGTAGGAACCGGGACTGCCTTCAATGAGCAGTTCTTC. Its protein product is CASSVGTGTAFNEQFF.